Here is one T cell receptor (beta chain) with its context. In assigning cohorts, the study relied on participant-reported clinical history. Original processing methods: Estimated nucleated cell counts came from reference gene primer amplification. The method was immunoSEQ multiplex PCR; TCRdb's version includes in-frame clones alone and lacks a portion of them. V, J and clone size are taken as reported in that table, and D and trimming were inferred from the DNA itself. This sample has a few hundred thousand clones; 90% occur once, and the top ten carry roughly 4.3%. This specimen comes from a study of blood T cell repertoires in COVID-19. The CDR3 is 16 residues long. Germline CDR1 ENHRY, CDR2 SYGVKD. V shed 2 bases and J 8 bases; nucleotides not matched to a gene: 14.

The chain combines TRBV10-3 with TRBJ1-1; 7 bases are shared with TRBD1. Sample: PBMCs or T cells enriched from blood (not recorded which). The TCR sequence derives from a woman aged 18-29 years with acute COVID-19. In DNA, the CDR3 is TGTGCCATCAGTGAGACTAACCCGGGACAGAGTACAGAAGCTTTCTTT. This codes for CAISETNPGQSTEAFF.